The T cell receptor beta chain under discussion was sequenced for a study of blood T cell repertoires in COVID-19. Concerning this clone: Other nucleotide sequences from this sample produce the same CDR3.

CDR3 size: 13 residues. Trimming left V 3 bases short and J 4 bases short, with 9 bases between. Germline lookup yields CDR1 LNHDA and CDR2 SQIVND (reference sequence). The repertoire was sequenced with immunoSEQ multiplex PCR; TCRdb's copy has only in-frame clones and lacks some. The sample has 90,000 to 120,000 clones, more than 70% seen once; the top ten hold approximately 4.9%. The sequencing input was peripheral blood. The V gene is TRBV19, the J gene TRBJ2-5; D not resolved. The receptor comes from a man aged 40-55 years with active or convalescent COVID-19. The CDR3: CASSIDRGETQYF. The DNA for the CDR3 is TGTGCCAGTAGTATTGATCGAGGAGAGACCCAGTACTTC.